One and the same sample provided the 20 T cell receptor beta chains below, sequenced in a study of T cells in Graves' hyperthyroidism and ophthalmopathy. Authors of the study amplified TCR beta CDR3 regions from RNA transcripts. First-round RT-PCR with HTBI primers amplified the TCR CDR3 region. Via MiXCR, TCRdb re-called the multiplex PCR reads, giving one row per CDR3 protein. This table has tens of thousands of distinct CDR3 sequences, roughly 51% appearing once. What was sequenced was peripheral blood or thyroid tissue (not recorded which). All receptors come from a man aged 18-30 years with Graves' hyperthyroidism.

The genes are TRBV29-1 and TRBJ2-7; 14 bases map to TRBD2. From germline, CDR1 is SQVTM and CDR2 ANQGSEA. With 6 bases clipped from V and 5 bases from J, the junction kept 12 bases outside the gene matches. This CDR3 has 16 amino acids. The CDR3 protein is CSVRPGTSGRIDEQYF. The CDR3 DNA is TGCAGCGTGAGGCCCGGGACTAGCGGGAGAATTGACGAGCAGTACTTC.

This clonotype came up many times. The chain combines TRBV6-2 or TRBV6-3 with TRBJ1-5; D unresolved. The CDR3 contains 13 residues. Trimming cost V 6 bases and J 1 base, with 7 bases left between them. Germline CDR1 is MNHEY and CDR2 is SVGEGT. The CDR3 region has the DNA TGTGCCAGCAGGGGTTTCAGCAATCAGCCCCAGCATTTT. Translating gives CASRGFSNQPQHF.

Turning to this clonotype: At one end, the junction sequence differs from germline, possibly due to a read error. This chain uses TRBV6-5 with TRBJ1-5, with D possibly TRBD1 on 6 matching bases. Germline V gene lookup returns CDR1 MNHEY and CDR2 SVGAGI. This CDR3 comprises 14 residues. CDR3 coding DNA: TGTGCCAGCAGTTCCAGGGGTGGGAATCGGCCCCGGCATTTT. Translated, it gives CASSSRGGNRPRHF.

This clonotype was detected many times. The J gene is TRBJ2-7, the V gene TRBV7-8, with 8 positions matching TRBD1. Germline assignment: CDR1 SGHVS and CDR2 FQNEAQ. The CDR3 totals 17 residues. V trimming: 4 bases; J trimming: 6 bases; junction bases outside the gene matches: 17. The CDR3, as DNA: TGTGCCAGCAGCTCAAGGACAGGGATGGACCTGGGCGGCGAGCAGTACTTC. It specifies CASSSRTGMDLGGEQYF.

This clonotype rates as medium-sized. The rearrangement links TRBV10-3 to TRBJ1-2; TRBD1 is a possible D gene (5 bases). The V and J ends lost 0 bases and 10 bases respectively, with 9 bases between them. The CDR3 runs to 12 residues. Germline CDR1 is ENHRY and CDR2 is SYGVKD. The CDR3 DNA follows: TGTGCCATCAGTGAGTCTGGGGGAACCTACACCTTC. This codes for CAISESGGTYTF.

This clonotype appeared many times. The rearrangement joins TRBV28 to TRBJ1-1; D is undetermined. The V gene's germline CDR1 is MDHEN and CDR2 SYDVKM. V was clipped by 2 bases and J by 8 bases, with 9 bases between them. The CDR3 spans 12 residues. The CDR3 DNA follows: TGTGCCAGCAGTTTAGGTCAGTACGAAGCTTTCTTT. This translates into CASSLGQYEAFF.

This chain uses TRBV29-1 with TRBJ1-1; maybe TRBD1 (6 bases). The length of the CDR3 is 12 residues. Trimming left V 8 bases short and J 0 bases short, with 10 bases between. Germline V lookup: CDR1 SQVTM, CDR2 ANQGSEA. CDR3 in amino acids: CSLGGLNTEAFF. The CDR3 DNA reads TGCAGCCTCGGGGGGCTGAACACTGAAGCTTTCTTT.

This clonotype was seen a handful of times. This may be a read error: a much more frequent sequence differs by one nucleotide. V usage is TRBV6-5 and J usage is TRBJ1-2; D is perhaps TRBD1 (6 bases). V shed 8 bases and J shed 2 bases, with 21 bases lying between them. Germline lookup yields CDR1 MNHEY and CDR2 SVGAGI. CDR3 size: 16 residues. CDR3 DNA sequence: TGTGCCAGCGGTGAAACCCTACTACAGGGAAACTATGGCTACACCTTC. Its protein product is CASGETLLQGNYGYTF.

The chain joins TRBV7-2 to TRBJ1-2; TRBD1 matches at 11 bases. Per the germline V gene, CDR1 is SGHTA and CDR2 is FQGNSA. V lost 5 bases to trimming and J lost 9 bases; unmatched junction nucleotides: 5. CDR3 length equals 13 residues. Here the CDR3 DNA reads TGTGCCAGCAGCGAAAGGACAGGGGGCAGCTACACCTTC. Translating gives CASSERTGGSYTF. Drawing the rest from reference TRBV7-2 and TRBJ1-2, the complete variable domain is GAGVSQSPSNKVTEKGKDVELRCDPISGHTALYWYRQSLGQGLEFLIYFQGNSAPDKSGLPSDRFSAERTGGSVSTLTIQRTQQEDSAVYLCASSERTGGSYTFGSGTRLTVV.

Concerning this clonotype: A read error may explain this, as a much larger clone is one base away. This sequence joins TRBV27 and TRBJ1-4; D gene uncertain. CDR3 length: 14 residues. Germline V gives CDR1 MNHEY, CDR2 SMNVEV (reference sequence). CDR3 residues: CASSSNVRNDKLFF. CDR3 nucleotide sequence: TGTGCCAGCAGCTCCAACGTCCGAAATGACAAACTGTTTTTT.

On this clonotype: Sequence at one end of the junction differs from germline and may be a read error. V usage is TRBV7-3 and J usage is TRBJ1-1; possibly TRBD1 for D (5 bases). Looked up from germline, CDR1 is SGHTA and CDR2 is FQGTGA. The CDR3 runs 13 residues. CDR3 amino acids: CSSSLQVNTEAFF. Written as DNA, the CDR3 is TGTTCCAGCAGCTTACAGGTGAACACTGAAGCTTTCTTT.

V usage is TRBV10-3 and J usage is TRBJ2-7, with 8 nucleotides matching TRBD1. The length of the CDR3 is 13 residues. V lost 2 bases to trimming and J lost 7 bases; unmatched junction nucleotides: 4. Germline V gene sequence: CDR1 ENHRY, CDR2 SYGVKD. The CDR3 region has the DNA TGTGCCATCAGTGAGGACAGGGGATGGGAGCAGTACTTC. Its translation: CAISEDRGWEQYF.

The CDR3 nucleotides read TGTGCCAGCAGCCACAGACAGGGGGCTGACGAGCAGTACTTC. Amino acid sequence: CASSHRQGADEQYF. V and J are TRBV5-6 and TRBJ2-7; 10 nucleotides align to TRBD1. Trimming took 4 bases from V and 5 from J; bases not matched to a gene: 6. CDR3 length: 14 residues. The germline CDR1 and CDR2 sequences are SGHDT and YYEEEE. Drawing the rest from reference TRBV5-6 and TRBJ2-7, the complete variable domain is DAGVTQSPTHLIKTRGQQVTLRCSPKSGHDTVSWYQQALGQGPQFIFQYYEEEERQRGNFPDRFSGHQFPNYSSELNVNALLLGDSALYLCASSHRQGADEQYFGPGTRLTVT.

This rearrangement joins TRBV29-1 to TRBJ1-1, with D hard to call. This CDR3 has 12 residues. The V and J ends lost 4 bases and 1 base respectively, with 7 bases between them. Germline V gene lookup returns CDR1 SQVTM and CDR2 ANQGSEA. The chain's CDR3 is CSVVVANTEAFF. CDR3 nucleotide sequence: TGCAGCGTTGTGGTCGCGAACACTGAAGCTTTCTTT.

This clonotype was seen many times. This rearrangement joins TRBV5-1 to TRBJ2-5; D unclear. Germline loops: CDR1 SGHRS, CDR2 YFSETQ. The CDR3 has 13 amino acids. Trimming stripped 6 bases from V and 5 bases from J, with 14 bases between. The CDR3 DNA reads as TGCGCCAGCACCGGTGGGGTAGGGGAGACCCAGTACTTC. The encoded protein is CASTGGVGETQYF.

This clonotype was picked up a small number of times. This chain connects TRBV24-1 to TRBJ1-5; D gene unclear. V lost 3 bases, J lost 3 bases, and 2 bases lay in between. Germline V gives CDR1 KGHDR, CDR2 SFDVKD. This CDR3 spans 12 amino acids. The CDR3 region is CATSDPNQPQHF. CDR3 DNA: TGTGCCACCAGTGATCCCAATCAGCCCCAGCATTTT.

This clonotype was detected once. The chain couples TRBV7-9 to TRBJ2-7; D gene uncertain. CDR1 is SEHNR, CDR2 FQNEAQ, per germline (reference sequence). V lost 1 base and J lost 2, with 9 bases in between. The CDR3 extends over 14 amino acids. The CDR3 loop is CASSLGQSPYEQYF. The CDR3 nucleotides are TGTGCCAGCAGCTTAGGCCAGTCCCCCTACGAGCAGTACTTC.

V and J are TRBV20-1 and TRBJ1-2; D not certain. V lost 6 bases to trimming and J lost 6 bases, with 8 bases between them. The CDR3 consists of 10 residues. Germline-derived CDR1 and CDR2 are DFQATT and SNEGSKA (reference sequence). The CDR3 nucleotides are TGCAGTGCCCCCGGGGATGGCTACACCTTC. Amino acids: CSAPGDGYTF.

This chain links TRBV15 with TRBJ2-2; D unclear. The germline V gene encodes CDR1 LNHNV and CDR2 YYDKDF (reference sequence). CDR3 size: 13 residues. Trimming removed 1 base at V and 0 bases at J, with 0 bases between. The CDR3 DNA reads TGTGCCACCAGCAGAGCGAACACCGGGGAGCTGTTTTTT. Translating it yields CATSRANTGELFF.

This clonotype has just one count. The rearrangement joins TRBV7-8 to TRBJ2-3; possibly TRBD1 for D (7 bases). V shed 7 bases and J shed 0 bases, with 14 bases lying between them. Germline values: CDR1 SGHVS, CDR2 FQNEAQ. The CDR3 spans 15 residues. The CDR3 sequence is CASTRQGGSTDTQYF. The DNA for the CDR3 is TGTGCCAGCACCAGACAGGGAGGAAGCACAGATACGCAGTATTTT. The full variable domain, completed using reference TRBV7-8 and TRBJ2-3, is GAGVSQSPRYKVAKRGQDVALRCDPISGHVSLFWYQQALGQGPEFLTYFQNEAQLDKSGLPSDRFFAERPEGSVSTLKIQRTQQEDSAVYLCASTRQGGSTDTQYFGPGTRLTVL.